Listed here are 16 T cell receptor beta chains from one sample, sequenced in a study of cytomegalovirus exposure and HLA in healthy donors. The PCR made use of 60 Vbeta and 13 Jbeta primers. Here immunoSEQ multiplex PCR was the method, and the copy in TCRdb shows in-frame clones only, minus some. This sample has around 150,000 clones, with around 60% found just once. Sequenced sample: PBMCs. The receptor source for this set is a woman aged 60 to 75 in good health and CMV-seropositive.

This rearrangement joins TRBV7-2 to TRBJ1-4; tentatively, D is TRBD1 (5 bases). The germline V and J ends were trimmed by 4 bases and 3 bases, with 12 bases remaining between them. CDR3 length: 15 amino acids. CDR1 and CDR2 (germline): SGHTA, FQGNSA. This CDR3 reads CASSSRGGANEKLFF. Written as DNA, the CDR3 is TGTGCCAGCAGCTCGCGGGGGGGAGCTAATGAAAAACTGTTTTTT.

As DNA, the CDR3 is TGTGCCAGCAGCTTATCCCACAGGGTTTTTAACATTCAGTACTTC. Translation: CASSLSHRVFNIQYF. This sequence joins TRBV5-5 and TRBJ2-4, with TRBD1 as a possible D gene (6 bases). The V end was cut by 2 bases, the J end by 7 bases, with 16 bases between. This CDR3 has 15 amino acids. CDR1 SGHKS and CDR2 YYEKEE come from the germline V gene (reference sequence).

V usage is TRBV6-1 and J usage is TRBJ1-2; D unresolved. CDR1 and CDR2 (germline): MNHNS, SASEGT. The CDR3 has 13 amino acids. Trimming took off 2 bases at V and 4 bases at J, with 8 bases between the two ends. CDR3: CASSERQVYGYTF. In nucleotides, the CDR3 is TGTGCCAGCAGTGAAAGACAAGTCTATGGCTACACCTTC.

This clone was seen a few times. The chain employs TRBV7-2 and TRBJ2-1, with 8 bases matching TRBD2. Germline trimming cut 8 bases from V and 8 bases from J; bases unmatched to any gene: 8. Germline CDR1 is SGHTA and CDR2 is FQGNSA. The CDR3 is 13 amino acids. CDR3 coding DNA: TGTGCCAGCTCGAAGCGGGAGATATATGAGCAGTTCTTC. The encoded protein is CASSKREIYEQFF.

The J gene is TRBJ2-1, the V gene TRBV28, with 7 bases fitting TRBD1. Germline CDR1 and CDR2: MDHEN and SYDVKM. The CDR3 is 14 residues long. Losses at the gene ends were 7 bases for V and 2 bases for J; bases not matched to a gene: 5. The CDR3, as DNA: TGTGCCAGCACCCCGACAGGGACCTACAATGAGCAGTTCTTC. Translation: CASTPTGTYNEQFF.

This sequence joins TRBV30 and TRBJ1-2, with a tentative D call TRBD1 (5 bases). The CDR3 runs 12 residues. CDR1 GTSNPN and CDR2 SVGIG come from the germline V gene (reference sequence). V lost 2 bases and J lost 2, with 6 bases in between. For the CDR3, the DNA is TGTGCCTGGAGTCCAGGGAACTATGGCTACACCTTC. The encoded protein is CAWSPGNYGYTF.

This chain joins TRBV11-2 and TRBJ2-7, with 7 bases fitting TRBD1. Germline V gene lookup returns CDR1 SGHAT and CDR2 FQNNGV. The junction had 6 bases not matched to a gene; V was cut back by 5 bases and J by 2 bases. This CDR3 is built from 14 residues. The chain's CDR3 is CASSHRDSPYEQYF. CDR3 nucleotides: TGTGCCAGCAGCCACCGGGACAGCCCCTACGAGCAGTACTTC.

This clone was seen only a few times. The chain employs TRBV9 and TRBJ2-3; 8 bases match TRBD2. The length of the CDR3 is 17 residues. Germline trimming cut 4 bases from V and 2 bases from J; bases unmatched to any gene: 12. Germline-derived CDR1 and CDR2 are SGDLS and YYNGEE. The CDR3 loop is CASSPSGAGGPTDTQYF. CDR3 nucleotide sequence: TGTGCCAGCAGCCCCTCTGGGGCGGGAGGCCCCACAGATACGCAGTATTTT. Variable domain in full (rest from reference TRBV9 and TRBJ2-3): DSGVTQTPKHLITATGQRVTLRCSPRSGDLSVYWYQQSLDQGLQFLIQYYNGEERAKGNILERFSAQQFPDLHSELNLSSLELGDSALYFCASSPSGAGGPTDTQYFGPGTRLTVL.

V and J are TRBV5-1 and TRBJ2-1; a possible D gene is TRBD1 (6 bases). Looked up from germline, CDR1 is SGHRS and CDR2 is YFSETQ. Trimming pared 4 bases from V and 2 bases from J, leaving 22 bases between. The CDR3 runs 18 residues. In nucleotides, the CDR3 is TGCGCCAGCAGCATTTCCACAGGGATGGCGACTACCTACAATGAGCAGTTCTTC. Protein: CASSISTGMATTYNEQFF.

This clone occurred a few times. The V gene is TRBV5-5, the J gene TRBJ2-3; D is unresolved. The CDR3 loop spans 14 amino acids. CDR1 SGHKS and CDR2 YYEKEE come from the germline V gene (reference sequence). V dropped 2 bases and J dropped 1 base, with 8 bases sitting between them. The CDR3 spells CASSFQQGTDTQYF. The CDR3 DNA follows: TGTGCCAGCAGCTTTCAACAAGGCACAGATACGCAGTATTTT.

The V gene is TRBV11-2, the J gene TRBJ1-4, with 7 bases fitting TRBD1. Germline CDR1 and CDR2: SGHAT and FQNNGV. Trimming took 4 bases from V and 7 from J; bases not matched to a gene: 12. This CDR3 comprises 16 residues. The CDR3 protein is CASSWNPRTGGEKLFF. In DNA form, the CDR3 reads TGTGCCAGCAGCTGGAACCCCCGGACAGGAGGTGAAAAACTGTTTTTT.

The V gene is TRBV9, the J gene TRBJ2-3; TRBD2 might be the D (5 bases). Germline V gives CDR1 SGDLS, CDR2 YYNGEE. This CDR3 region has 14 residues. V lost 5 bases and J lost 3, with 13 bases in between. This CDR3 is CASSPIANTDTQYF. CDR3 coding DNA: TGTGCCAGCAGTCCGATAGCGAATACAGATACGCAGTATTTT.

V and J are TRBV7-7 and TRBJ2-3, with 13 bases aligning to TRBD2. The CDR3 consists of 16 residues. From germline, CDR1 is SSHAT and CDR2 FNYEAQ (reference sequence). V shed 4 bases, J shed 4 bases, and the junction held 5 bases outside the gene matches. CDR3 in DNA: TGTGCCAGCAGCTCTGGGACTAGCGGGACAGCAGATACGCAGTATTTT. As protein: CASSSGTSGTADTQYF.

V and J are TRBV9 and TRBJ2-3; D might be TRBD2 (5 bases). The V end lost 2 bases, the J end lost 2 bases, and 9 bases lay between the germline ends. The CDR3 runs to 14 residues. Germline V gene lookup returns CDR1 SGDLS and CDR2 YYNGEE. The CDR3 region is CASSVGISTDTQYF. The CDR3 bases are TGTGCCAGCAGCGTCGGGATTTCCACAGATACGCAGTATTTT.

The rearrangement links TRBV6-4 to TRBJ2-2; 7 bases match TRBD2. V lost 4 bases to trimming and J lost 4 bases; unmatched junction nucleotides: 0. Germline CDR1 reads MRHNA; CDR2 reads SNTAGT. The CDR3 sequence is 13 residues long. The CDR3 protein is CASSGTSTGELFF. The CDR3 DNA reads as TGTGCCAGCAGTGGGACTAGCACCGGGGAGCTGTTTTTT.

The gene calls are TRBV5-1 and TRBJ1-1; D is ambiguous. The CDR3 runs to 14 residues. Trimming removed 0 bases from V and 2 bases from J, with 8 bases in between. Germline CDR1 reads SGHRS; CDR2 reads YFSETQ. The CDR3, as DNA: TGCGCCAGCAGCTTGGGGCCTGTTAACACTGAAGCTTTCTTT. Protein: CASSLGPVNTEAFF.